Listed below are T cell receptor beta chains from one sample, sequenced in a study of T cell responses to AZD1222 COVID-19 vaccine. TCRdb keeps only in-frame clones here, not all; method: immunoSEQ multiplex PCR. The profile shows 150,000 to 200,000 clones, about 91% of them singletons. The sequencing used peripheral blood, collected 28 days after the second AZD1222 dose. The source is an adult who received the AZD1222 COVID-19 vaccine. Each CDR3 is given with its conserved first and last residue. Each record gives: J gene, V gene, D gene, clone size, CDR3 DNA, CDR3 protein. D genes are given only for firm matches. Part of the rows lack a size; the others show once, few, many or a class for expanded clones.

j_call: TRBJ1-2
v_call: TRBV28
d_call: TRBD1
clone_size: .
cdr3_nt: TGTGCCAGCAGTTTAGAAGGGGGCGAACATGGCTACACCTTC
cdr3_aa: CASSLEGGEHGYTF

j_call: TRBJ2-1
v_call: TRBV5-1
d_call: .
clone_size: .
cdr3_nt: TGCGCCAGCAGCTTCGGAGGGGATGAGCAGTTCTTC
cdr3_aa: CASSFGGDEQFF

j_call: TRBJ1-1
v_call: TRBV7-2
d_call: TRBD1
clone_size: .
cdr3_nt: TGTGCCAGCAGCCCTCGGACAGGGCGATTGAACACTGAAGCTTTCTTT
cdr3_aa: CASSPRTGRLNTEAFF

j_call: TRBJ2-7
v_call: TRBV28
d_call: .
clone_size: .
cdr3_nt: TGTGCCAGCAGTTCAAGGAGGGGTAGGAACGAGCAGTACTTC
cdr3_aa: CASSSRRGRNEQYF

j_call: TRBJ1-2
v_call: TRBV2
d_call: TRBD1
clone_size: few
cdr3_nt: TGTGCCACCTACTCCGGGACAGGGATGAATTATGGCTACACCTTC
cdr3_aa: CATYSGTGMNYGYTF

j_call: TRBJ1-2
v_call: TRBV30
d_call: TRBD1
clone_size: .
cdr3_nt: TGTGCCTGGGGGACCGGGACAGGGGTTTATGGCTACACCTTC
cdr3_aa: CAWGTGTGVYGYTF

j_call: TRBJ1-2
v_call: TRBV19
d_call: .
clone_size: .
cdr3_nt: TGTGCCAGTACCATTCGAGGGGCGGCGGGGGGCTACACCTTC
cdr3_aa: CASTIRGAAGGYTF

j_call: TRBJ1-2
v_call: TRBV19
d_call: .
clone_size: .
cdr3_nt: TGTGCCAGTAGTCTAACGGGACGCTCCTCCTATGGCTACACCTTC
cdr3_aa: CASSLTGRSSYGYTF

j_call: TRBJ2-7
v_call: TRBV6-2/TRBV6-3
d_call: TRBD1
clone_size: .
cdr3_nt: TGTGCCAGCACTTATCCGACAGGGGGCGAGTACGAGCAGTACTTC
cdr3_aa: CASTYPTGGEYEQYF

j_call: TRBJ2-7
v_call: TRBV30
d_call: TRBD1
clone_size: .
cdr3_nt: TGTGCCTGGACGGGACAGGGTTTTGACTATCAGTACTTC
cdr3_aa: CAWTGQGFDYQYF

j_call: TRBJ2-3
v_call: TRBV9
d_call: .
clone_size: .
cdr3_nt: TGTGCCAGCAGCGTAGGCTCGGTCCCAGATACGCAGTATTTT
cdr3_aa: CASSVGSVPDTQYF

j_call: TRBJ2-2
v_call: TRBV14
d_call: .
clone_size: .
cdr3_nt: TGTGCCAGCAGCCCCCTAGACACAGGGACCGGGGAGCTGTTTTTT
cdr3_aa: CASSPLDTGTGELFF

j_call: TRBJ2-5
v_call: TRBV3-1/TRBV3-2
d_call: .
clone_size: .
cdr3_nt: TGTGCCAGCAGCCCAAGCCTTCCCGGGGCCCAGTACTTC
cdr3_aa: CASSPSLPGAQYF

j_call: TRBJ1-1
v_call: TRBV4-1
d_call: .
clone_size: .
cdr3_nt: TGCGCCAGCAGCCAAGATAGGGCAGGGGAGGTGGGCACTGAAGCTTTCTTT
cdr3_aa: CASSQDRAGEVGTEAFF

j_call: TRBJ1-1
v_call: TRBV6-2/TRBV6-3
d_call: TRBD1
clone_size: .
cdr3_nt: TGTGCCAGCAGTCCAGACAGGGCGCGTGCTACCTACAGAGGGGACACTGAAGCTTTCTTT
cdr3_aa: CASSPDRARATYRGDTEAFF

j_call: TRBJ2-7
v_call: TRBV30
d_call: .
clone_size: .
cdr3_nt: TGTGCCTGGGACGCGGGACCCCCCTACGAGCAGTACTTC
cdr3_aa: CAWDAGPPYEQYF

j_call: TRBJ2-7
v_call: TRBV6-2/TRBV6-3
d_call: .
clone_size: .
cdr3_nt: TGTGCCAGCAGTTACCGGGGACTTCCCTACGAGCAGTACTTC
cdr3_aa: CASSYRGLPYEQYF

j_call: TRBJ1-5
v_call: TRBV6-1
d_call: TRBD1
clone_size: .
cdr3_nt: TGTGCCAGCAGTGATCCCAGGGGGACCCAGCATTTT
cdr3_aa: CASSDPRGTQHF

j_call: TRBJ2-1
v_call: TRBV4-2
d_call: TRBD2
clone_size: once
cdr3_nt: TGTGCCAGCAGCCAAGATCTTGGGGGGGGCTCCTACAATGAGCAGTTCTTC
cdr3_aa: CASSQDLGGGSYNEQFF

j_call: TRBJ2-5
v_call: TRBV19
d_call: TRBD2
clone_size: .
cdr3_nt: TGTGCCAGTAGTAGCGGGACTAGCGCGGCGACCCAGTACTTC
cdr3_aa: CASSSGTSAATQYF

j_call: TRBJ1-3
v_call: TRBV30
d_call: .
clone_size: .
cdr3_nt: TGTGCCTGGAGCCAGGGCTCTGGAAACACCATATATTTT
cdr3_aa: CAWSQGSGNTIYF

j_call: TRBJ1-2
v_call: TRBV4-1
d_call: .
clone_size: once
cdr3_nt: TGCGCCAGCAGCCAAGACCGGAGGGTAGGGGGCTATGGCTACACCTTC
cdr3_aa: CASSQDRRVGGYGYTF

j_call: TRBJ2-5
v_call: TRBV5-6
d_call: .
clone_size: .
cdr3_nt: TGTGCCAGCAGCTTGGCCTACGACCGACGGGAGACCCAGTACTTC
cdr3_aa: CASSLAYDRRETQYF

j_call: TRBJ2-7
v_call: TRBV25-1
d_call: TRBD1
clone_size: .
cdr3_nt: TGTGCCAGCAGTGATTCCGGGACAGGGCACACCTACGAGCAGTACTTC
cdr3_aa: CASSDSGTGHTYEQYF

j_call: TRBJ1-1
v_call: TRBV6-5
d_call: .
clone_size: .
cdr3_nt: TGTGCCAGCAGGCGGGGGCAGTTGAACACTGAAGCTTTCTTT
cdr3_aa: CASRRGQLNTEAFF

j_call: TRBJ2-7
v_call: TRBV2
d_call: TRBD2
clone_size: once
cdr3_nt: TGTGCCAGCACCCTGAGTAGCGGGGGTTACGAGCAGTACTTC
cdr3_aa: CASTLSSGGYEQYF

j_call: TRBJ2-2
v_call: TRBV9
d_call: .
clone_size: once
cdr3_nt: TGTGCCAGCAGCGTATCGGGAGTGAACACCGGGGAGCTGTTTTTT
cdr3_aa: CASSVSGVNTGELFF

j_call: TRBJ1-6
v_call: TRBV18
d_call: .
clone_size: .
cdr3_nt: TGTGCCAGCTCACCTACTGGGTTCTCCTATAATTCACCCCTCCACTTT
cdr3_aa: CASSPTGFSYNSPLHF

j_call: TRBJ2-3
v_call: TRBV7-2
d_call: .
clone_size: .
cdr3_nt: TGTGCCAGCGGTATCCGGGACGGCACAGATACGCAGTATTTT
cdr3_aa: CASGIRDGTDTQYF

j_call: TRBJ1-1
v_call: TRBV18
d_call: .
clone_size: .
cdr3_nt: TGTGCCAGCTCACCAGGCCAGAACACTGAAGCTTTCTTT
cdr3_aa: CASSPGQNTEAFF

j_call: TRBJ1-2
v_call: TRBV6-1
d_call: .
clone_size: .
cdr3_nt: TGTGCCAGCAGTGAAAGGGGGGGCGCTAACTATGGCTACACCTTC
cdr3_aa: CASSERGGANYGYTF

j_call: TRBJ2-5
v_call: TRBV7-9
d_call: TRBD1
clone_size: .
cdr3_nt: TGTGCCAGCAGCGGGCTCGCAGGGGGCCAGTACCAAGAGACCCAGTACTTC
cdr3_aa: CASSGLAGGQYQETQYF

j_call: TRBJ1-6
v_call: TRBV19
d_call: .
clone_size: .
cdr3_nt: TGTGCCAGTAGTACTCGGACGCGGCCTGGAGGTTCACCCCTCCACTTT
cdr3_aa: CASSTRTRPGGSPLHF

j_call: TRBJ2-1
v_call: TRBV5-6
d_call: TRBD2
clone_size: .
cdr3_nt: TGTGCCAGCAGCCCCCGGACTAGCGGGAGTATCAATGAGCAGTTCTTC
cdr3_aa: CASSPRTSGSINEQFF

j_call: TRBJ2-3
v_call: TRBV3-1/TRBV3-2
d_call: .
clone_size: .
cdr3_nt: TGTGCCAGCAGCCAAAGGGAGCTTACGCAGTATTTT
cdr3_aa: CASSQRELTQYF

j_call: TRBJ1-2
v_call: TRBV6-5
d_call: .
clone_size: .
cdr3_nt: TGTGCCAGCAGTTACTCGCGACTAATGGATGGCTACACCTTC
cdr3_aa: CASSYSRLMDGYTF

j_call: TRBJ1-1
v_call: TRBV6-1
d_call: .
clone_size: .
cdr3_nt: TGTGCCAGCAGTGAGAGGGGGTTGACTGAAGCTTTCTTT
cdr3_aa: CASSERGLTEAFF

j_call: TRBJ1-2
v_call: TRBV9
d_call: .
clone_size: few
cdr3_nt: TGTGCCAGCAGCGACCCCCGACTGAGCTATGGCTACACCTTC
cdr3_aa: CASSDPRLSYGYTF

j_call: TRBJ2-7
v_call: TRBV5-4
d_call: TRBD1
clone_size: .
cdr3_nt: TGTGCCAGCAGCTTCCGGGACAGGGAATACGAGCAGTACTTC
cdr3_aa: CASSFRDREYEQYF

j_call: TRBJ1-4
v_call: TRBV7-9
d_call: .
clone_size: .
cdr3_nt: TGTGCCAGCAGCTGGACTGCCCTGTCGGAACTGTTTTTT
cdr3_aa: CASSWTALSELFF

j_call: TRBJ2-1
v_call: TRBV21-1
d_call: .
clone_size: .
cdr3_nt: TGTGCCAGCAGCCCCCTCGGGCCCCAGACCCAGTTCTTC
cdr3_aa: CASSPLGPQTQFF

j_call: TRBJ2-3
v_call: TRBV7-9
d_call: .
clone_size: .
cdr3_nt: TGTGCCAGCAGCTCGGGGGCGGGATGGGCAGATACGCAGTATTTT
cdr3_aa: CASSSGAGWADTQYF

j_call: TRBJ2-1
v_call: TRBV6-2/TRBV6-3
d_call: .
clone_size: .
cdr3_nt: TGTGCCAGCAGCGGGGGCGAGTACAATGAGCAGTTCTTC
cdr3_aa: CASSGGEYNEQFF

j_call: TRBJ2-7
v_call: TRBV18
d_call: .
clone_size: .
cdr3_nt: TGTGCCAGCTCACCGCTGGCCGATCCCAGCCAACGGGAGTACTTC
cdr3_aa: CASSPLADPSQREYF

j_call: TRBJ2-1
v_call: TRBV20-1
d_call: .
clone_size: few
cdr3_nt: TGCAGTGCTAGTGCAGGAATCCATTACAATGAGCAGTTCTTC
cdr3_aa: CSASAGIHYNEQFF

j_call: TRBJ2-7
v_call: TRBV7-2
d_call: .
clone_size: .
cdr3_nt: TGTGCCAGCAGCCCTCTCCCAGGGACCTCCTACGAGCAGTACTTC
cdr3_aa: CASSPLPGTSYEQYF

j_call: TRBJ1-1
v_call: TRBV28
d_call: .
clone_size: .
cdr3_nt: TGTGCCAGCAGTTCTTTTCCCGGGATGAACACTGAAGCTTTCTTT
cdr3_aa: CASSSFPGMNTEAFF

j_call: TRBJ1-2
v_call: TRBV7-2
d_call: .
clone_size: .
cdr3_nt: TGTGCCAGCAGCTTAGAGTTAGGACGGGGAGGCTACACCTTC
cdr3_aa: CASSLELGRGGYTF

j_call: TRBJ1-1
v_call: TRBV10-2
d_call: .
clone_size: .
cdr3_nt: TGCGCCAGCACAATGGGAACTGAAGCTTTCTTT
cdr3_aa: CASTMGTEAFF

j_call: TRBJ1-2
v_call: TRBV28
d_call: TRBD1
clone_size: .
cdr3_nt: TGTGCCAGCAGTATATACAGGGGTGGGATCTATGGCTACACCTTC
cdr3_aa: CASSIYRGGIYGYTF

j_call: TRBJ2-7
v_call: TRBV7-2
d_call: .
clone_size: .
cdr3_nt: TGTGCCAGCAGCTTATCTCGGGGCGGGCCCTACGAGCAGTACTTC
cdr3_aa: CASSLSRGGPYEQYF

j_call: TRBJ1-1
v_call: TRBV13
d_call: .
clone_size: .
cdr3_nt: TGTGCCAGCAGCTTGGGGCAGATGAACACTGAAGCTTTCTTT
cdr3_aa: CASSLGQMNTEAFF

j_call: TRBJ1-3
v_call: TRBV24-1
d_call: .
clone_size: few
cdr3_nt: TGTGCCACCAGTGACTTCAGGGCCGTTATTATGTACGATGGAAACACCATATATTTT
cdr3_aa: CATSDFRAVIMYDGNTIYF

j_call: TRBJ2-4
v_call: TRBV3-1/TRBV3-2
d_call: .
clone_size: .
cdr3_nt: TGTGCCAGCAGCCAAGTGCCCCTCACAACCGGGACAAGGACGAACATTCAGTACTTC
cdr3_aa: CASSQVPLTTGTRTNIQYF

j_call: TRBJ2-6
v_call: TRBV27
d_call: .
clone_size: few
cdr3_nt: TGTGCCAGCAGTTCCCCGGCCTCTGGGGCCAACGTCCTGACTTTC
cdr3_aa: CASSSPASGANVLTF

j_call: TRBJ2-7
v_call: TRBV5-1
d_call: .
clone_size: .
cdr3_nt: TGCGCCAGCAGCGGGTGGGACCGAGAATCCTACGAGCAGTACTTC
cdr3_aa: CASSGWDRESYEQYF

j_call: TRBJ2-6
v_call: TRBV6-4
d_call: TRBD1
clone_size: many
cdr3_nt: TGTGCCAGCAGTGGGACAGGGGGCTCTGGGGCCAACGTCCTGACTTTC
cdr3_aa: CASSGTGGSGANVLTF

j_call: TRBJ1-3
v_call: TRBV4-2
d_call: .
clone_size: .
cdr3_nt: TGTGCCAGCAGCCAAGATATCCCCGGGGGGCCAGGAAACACCATATATTTT
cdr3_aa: CASSQDIPGGPGNTIYF

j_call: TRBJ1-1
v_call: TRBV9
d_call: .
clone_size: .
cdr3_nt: TGTGCCAGCAGCGGGCCGGGGGACACTGAAGCTTTCTTT
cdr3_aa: CASSGPGDTEAFF